This is a list of T cell receptor beta chains from one sample in a study of siplizumab effects on memory and regulatory T cells. The protocol was immunoSEQ multiplex PCR, while the TCRdb copy is restricted to in-frame clones and leaves out a portion. The table has approximately 90,000 clones, about 94% seen once; the top ten hold roughly 0.3%. The sample comprised non-Treg CD4+ T cells sorted from blood. The receptors originated from a human donor in good health. Each CDR3 is given with its conserved first and last residue. D genes are given only for firm matches. Clone size is stated in some rows and not others, as once, few, many or a class when expanded.

12,TRBJ1-1,TRBV5-1,NA,few,CASKQGNTEAFF,TGCGCCAGCAAGCAGGGGAACACTGAAGCTTTCTTT
14,TRBJ2-7,TRBV6-1,NA,NA,CASSESNRAYEQYF,TGTGCCAGCAGTGAATCGAACAGGGCATACGAGCAGTACTTC
19,TRBJ1-2,TRBV6-7,TRBD1,NA,CASRNDKTWGTGGDYGYTF,TGTGCCAGCAGAAACGACAAGACGTGGGGGACAGGGGGAGACTATGGCTACACCTTC
19,TRBJ2-5,TRBV11-3,TRBD2,NA,CASSKAGSIGGGRGETQYF,TGTGCCAGCAGTAAAGCGGGCTCTATTGGCGGGGGGCGGGGGGAGACCCAGTACTTC
13,TRBJ2-3,TRBV11-2,NA,NA,CASRGRSPDTQYF,TGTGCCAGCAGGGGTAGGTCGCCAGATACGCAGTATTTT
14,TRBJ2-1,TRBV14,NA,once,CASSHRDSRNEQFF,TGTGCCAGCAGCCACAGGGACTCCCGGAATGAGCAGTTCTTC
18,TRBJ1-5,TRBV19,NA,once,CASKIAGTGHNSNQPQHF,TGTGCCAGTAAGATCGCCGGGACGGGACATAATAGCAATCAGCCCCAGCATTTT
15,TRBJ2-5,TRBV9,TRBD1,NA,CASSVEAGGEETQYF,TGTGCCAGCAGCGTAGAGGCAGGGGGCGAAGAGACCCAGTACTTC
14,TRBJ2-7,TRBV6-5,NA,NA,CASSYSTGGDEQYF,TGTGCCAGCAGTTACTCAACAGGTGGCGACGAGCAGTACTTC
15,TRBJ1-6,TRBV10-3,NA,NA,CAISEASRQGSPLHF,TGTGCCATCAGTGAGGCGAGTAGGCAGGGTTCACCCCTCCACTTT
16,TRBJ2-3,TRBV5-6,TRBD2,NA,CASSPTGLAFPDTQYF,TGTGCCAGCAGCCCGACGGGACTAGCTTTCCCAGATACGCAGTATTTT
15,TRBJ1-6,TRBV19,NA,NA,CAARGGASYNSPLHF,TGTGCCGCAAGGGGGGGCGCATCCTATAATTCACCCCTCCACTTT
15,TRBJ1-1,TRBV27,NA,NA,CASSHGQYMNTEAFF,TGTGCCAGCAGTCACGGACAGTACATGAACACTGAAGCTTTCTTT
12,TRBJ2-4,TRBV18,NA,NA,CASSPGENIQYF,TGTGCCAGCTCACCAGGGGAAAACATTCAGTACTTC
14,TRBJ2-7,TRBV7-8,TRBD1,NA,CASSQAGRGWEQYF,TGTGCCAGCAGCCAGGCGGGCAGGGGGTGGGAGCAGTACTTC
14,TRBJ1-1,TRBV7-2,TRBD1,NA,CASSFRDRGTEAFF,TGTGCCAGCAGCTTCCGGGACAGGGGCACTGAAGCTTTCTTT
14,TRBJ1-6,TRBV6-6,NA,NA,CASDPQGGNSPLHF,TGTGCCAGCGACCCACAGGGCGGTAATTCACCCCTCCACTTT
15,TRBJ2-7,TRBV5-1,TRBD1,NA,CASSLLGTGGYEQYF,TGCGCCAGCAGCTTGCTCGGGACAGGGGGCTACGAGCAGTACTTC
16,TRBJ2-7,TRBV5-4,TRBD2,NA,CASSLPGGGSSYEQYF,TGTGCCAGCAGCTTGCCCGGGGGGGGGAGTTCCTACGAGCAGTACTTC
14,TRBJ2-1,TRBV7-9,TRBD1,NA,CASSLARDRAEQFF,TGTGCCAGCAGCTTAGCACGAGACAGGGCTGAGCAGTTCTTC
15,TRBJ2-1,TRBV15,NA,NA,CATSSGTISYNEQFF,TGTGCCACCAGCTCCGGGACCATCTCCTACAATGAGCAGTTCTTC
16,TRBJ1-5,TRBV5-4,NA,NA,CASSLGRQGINQPQHF,TGTGCCAGCAGCCTTGGGAGGCAGGGGATTAATCAGCCCCAGCATTTT
18,TRBJ1-2,TRBV9,TRBD1,NA,CASSVRGPGQDGDYGYTF,TGTGCCAGCAGCGTTAGGGGACCGGGACAGGACGGCGACTATGGCTACACCTTC
15,TRBJ2-6,TRBV9,TRBD1,NA,CASSEQGAGANVLTF,TGTGCCAGCAGCGAACAGGGGGCCGGGGCCAACGTCCTGACTTTC
15,TRBJ2-7,TRBV5-5,NA,NA,CASSLTSGSSYEQYF,TGTGCCAGCAGCTTGACGTCCGGAAGCTCCTACGAGCAGTACTTC
15,TRBJ2-5,TRBV2,NA,NA,CASTPVSGAEETQYF,TGTGCCAGCACCCCTGTCAGTGGGGCCGAAGAGACCCAGTACTTC
17,TRBJ2-5,TRBV15,NA,NA,CATSRGLTPPGQETQYF,TGTGCCACCAGCAGAGGATTGACACCCCCGGGTCAAGAGACCCAGTACTTC
15,TRBJ1-1,TRBV18,TRBD1,once,CASSGQGLVNTEAFF,TGTGCCAGCTCAGGACAGGGCCTGGTGAACACTGAAGCTTTCTTT
14,TRBJ2-7,TRBV19,NA,NA,CASSGGHASHEQYF,TGTGCCAGTAGTGGGGGACATGCCTCCCACGAGCAGTACTTC
13,TRBJ1-5,TRBV6-1,NA,NA,CASSHQGHQPQHF,TGTGCCAGCAGTCATCAGGGACATCAGCCCCAGCATTTT
13,TRBJ2-7,TRBV7-2,NA,NA,CASSSRGRQVLYF,TGTGCCAGCAGCTCTAGAGGGAGACAGGTCCTGTACTTC
14,TRBJ2-1,TRBV13,NA,NA,CASSLQSSYNEQFF,TGTGCCAGCAGCTTACAGAGCTCCTACAATGAGCAGTTCTTC
14,TRBJ1-4,TRBV19,TRBD1,NA,CASSSGQNNEKLFF,TGTGCCAGTAGTTCGGGACAGAATAATGAAAAACTGTTTTTT
13,TRBJ2-1,TRBV6-1,NA,NA,CASSPTRVNEQFF,TGTGCCAGCAGTCCGACCAGGGTCAATGAGCAGTTCTTC
14,TRBJ1-1,TRBV5-4,TRBD1,NA,CASSLNRGKSEAFF,TGTGCCAGCAGCTTGAACAGGGGAAAATCGGAGGCTTTCTTT
13,TRBJ2-2,TRBV18,NA,NA,CASSAGPTGELFF,TGTGCCAGCTCCGCGGGCCCGACCGGGGAGCTGTTTTTT
14,TRBJ2-2,TRBV9,NA,NA,CASSEAGRTGELFF,TGTGCCAGCAGCGAGGCAGGGAGGACCGGGGAGCTGTTTTTT
15,TRBJ1-6,TRBV5-1,TRBD1,NA,CASSVDRAYNSPLHF,TGCGCCAGCAGCGTCGACAGGGCCTATAATTCACCCCTCCACTTT
14,TRBJ1-1,TRBV2,NA,NA,CASSDEAGAAEAFF,TGTGCCAGCAGTGACGAGGCAGGGGCGGCTGAAGCTTTCTTT